The sequence of this T cell receptor beta chain was determined in a study of PD-1 blockade in classical Hodgkin lymphoma. Study observations and caveats: Complete responders entered with baseline diversity on par with newly diagnosed patients, the results showed. Differences between repertoires have undefined causes, possibly disease activity or prior therapy.

Trimming removed 5 bases from V and 9 bases from J, with 20 bases in between. CDR1 is MDHEN, CDR2 SYDVKM, per germline. The CDR3 is 14 amino acids. This table comes from immunoSEQ multiplex PCR, and its TCRdb copy is limited to in-frame clones, with some not included. The repertoire holds approximately 9,600 clones, with just under 75% as singletons. Comment on this clone: Its cognate antigen is unknown.

All patients relapsed after autologous stem cell transplantation, and brentuximab vedotin exposure varied. Starting with thawed PBMCs, CD4+ T cells were purified by magnetic negative selection. Here the sequenced sample was CD4+ T cells from blood, taken at baseline. This clonotype originated in a human donor with classical Hodgkin lymphoma. The rearrangement joins TRBV28 to TRBJ2-7, with D tentatively TRBD2 (6 bases). The DNA of the CDR3 is TGTGCCAGCAGTCCCCCCTCCCTCGGCGGGGCGCAGTACTTC. Protein: CASSPPSLGGAQYF.